This passage covers 7 T cell receptor beta chains from one sample sequenced in a study of metastatic and nonmetastatic thyroid tumors. TCRdb reprocessed the PCR reads using MiXCR. The data contain roughly 72,000 clones, around 19% of them singletons. Prior to thyroid surgery, none of the patients had received any treatment. The sample taken for sequencing was blood. These receptors were taken from a female donor with papillary thyroid cancer or a benign thyroid nodule (not recorded which). Some clones in this sample may be carry-over from other donors' samples.

Points on this clone: Just one base apart from a much larger clone, this may be a read error. This chain's CDR3 is CASSLDPNTEALF. The CDR3 DNA reads TGTGCCAGCAGTTTGGACCCGAACACTGAAGCTCTCTTT. J is TRBJ1-1 and V is TRBV12-3 or TRBV12-4, with D hard to call. This CDR3 is 13 amino acids long.

This clone was recorded many times. The gene calls are TRBV3-1 and TRBJ2-1; 9 bases match TRBD2. The CDR3 contains 16 residues. The junction had 13 bases not matched to a gene; V was cut back by 4 bases and J by 9 bases. Germline lookup yields CDR1 LGHDT and CDR2 YNNKEL (reference sequence). The CDR3 reads CASSLLGLAGVTEQFF. For the CDR3, the DNA is TGTGCCAGCAGCCTGTTAGGGTTAGCGGGAGTGACTGAGCAGTTCTTC.

The chain has TRBV4-1 and TRBJ2-7; a weak D match, TRBD2 (6 bases). Germline V gene sequence: CDR1 MGHRA, CDR2 YSYEKL. The CDR3 totals 14 residues. V dropped 3 bases and J dropped 7 bases, with 16 bases sitting between them. CDR3 DNA: TGCGCCAGCAGCCACGGGGGACCAACGGGGGAGCAGTACTTC. This gives the protein CASSHGGPTGEQYF.

This clone was recorded a few times. This chain's CDR3 is CASRGQGRLETQYF. CDR3 coding DNA: TGTGCCAGCAGAGGACAGGGCCGATTAGAGACCCAGTACTTC. The genes are TRBV6-1 and TRBJ2-5; 8 bases fit TRBD1. Trimming removed 6 bases from V and 4 bases from J; junction bases left unmatched: 7. This CDR3 is built from 14 residues. Germline V gene lookup returns CDR1 MNHNS and CDR2 SASEGT.

This clone has a count of ten or more. The gene calls are TRBV5-8 and TRBJ2-7, with TRBD1 identical over 7 bases. CDR3 size: 13 residues. Trimming cost V 4 bases and J 6 bases; bases outside gene matches: 7. Germline CDR1 is SGHTS and CDR2 is YDEGEE. Written as DNA, the CDR3 is TGTGCCAGCAGCGTCCGGACAGGACGCGAGCAGTACTTC. Its translation is CASSVRTGREQYF.

The chain has TRBV30 and TRBJ1-3; D is ambiguous. The germline V and J ends were trimmed by 4 bases and 10 bases, with 20 bases remaining between them. Germline V gene lookup returns CDR1 GTSNPN and CDR2 SVGIG (reference sequence). The CDR3 has 14 amino acids. The CDR3 protein is CAWNSRQLVRTIYF. In DNA form, the CDR3 reads TGTGCCTGGAACAGCCGGCAACTTGTCAGGACCATATATTTT.

V usage is TRBV4-2 and J usage is TRBJ2-2; TRBD2 might be the D (6 bases). CDR1 and CDR2 (germline): LGHNA, YNFKEQ. The CDR3 consists of 15 residues. V was pared by 10 bases and J by 6 bases, with 21 bases between. The CDR3 coding sequence is TGTGCCATTAGCCAGTACCTTCGGGAGTCCGGGGAGCTGTTTTTT. It specifies CAISQYLRESGELFF.